Each of the 24 T cell receptor beta chains below was sequenced from the same sample in a study of OX40 agonist ivuxolimab in advanced cancers. Libraries were prepared by immunoSEQ multiplex PCR; TCRdb keeps only in-frame clonotypes and omits some of them. The table shows 55,000 to 75,000 clones, with around 86% occurring only once. The sample in question was CD4+ or CD8+ T cells sorted from blood, obtained in a trial of the OX40 agonist ivuxolimab. These receptors were obtained from an adult with an advanced solid tumor such as melanoma, head and neck, liver or kidney cancer.

This sequence joins TRBV6-6 and TRBJ2-7; 9 bases map to TRBD2. Germline V gene lookup returns CDR1 MNHNY and CDR2 SVGAGI (reference sequence). The J segment lost 5 bases and the V segment lost 4 bases, leaving 6 bases of the junction unmatched. The CDR3 spans 14 residues. The CDR3 loop reads CASSSGLAIDEQYF. As DNA, the CDR3 is TGTGCCAGCAGTTCGGGACTAGCCATCGACGAGCAGTACTTC.

V gene TRBV11-2 combines with J gene TRBJ2-7; TRBD2 matches 14 bases. CDR3 length: 16 residues. V lost 5 bases and J lost 6; bases outside the gene matches: 9. Germline V gene data show CDR1 as SGHAT and CDR2 as FQNNGV. CDR3 DNA sequence: TGTGCCAGCAGCACAGGACTAGCGGGAGGTTTTAGCGAGCAGTACTTC. Residues: CASSTGLAGGFSEQYF.

As for this clone: At one end, the junction sequence differs from germline, possibly due to a read error. The CDR3 DNA follows: TGTGCCAGCAGCCTCCGCCAGAACAATAACTATGACTACACCTTC. Its protein is CASSLRQNNNYDYTF. This chain joins TRBV5-4 and TRBJ1-2, with D hard to call. The CDR3 totals 15 residues. Per germline, CDR1 SGHNT and CDR2 YYREEE (reference sequence).

The chain employs TRBV5-1 and TRBJ1-4; D is perhaps TRBD1 (6 bases). CDR1 is SGHRS, CDR2 YFSETQ, per germline. The CDR3 has 16 residues. The V and J ends lost 4 bases and 0 bases respectively, with 13 bases between them. The CDR3 region is CASSRQGTATNEKLFF. The CDR3 coding sequence is TGCGCCAGCAGCCGCCAGGGGACCGCAACTAATGAAAAACTGTTTTTT. Using reference TRBV5-1 and TRBJ1-4 for the parts outside the CDR3, the full variable domain is KAGVTQTPRYLIKTRGQQVTLSCSPISGHRSVSWYQQTPGQGLQFLFEYFSETQRNKGNFPGRFSGRQFSNSRSEMNVSTLELGDSALYLCASSRQGTATNEKLFFGSGTQLSVL.

The chain employs TRBV28 and TRBJ2-6; the match to TRBD1 covers 8 bases. Germline V gene lookup returns CDR1 MDHEN and CDR2 SYDVKM. V trimming: 6 bases; J trimming: 0 bases; junction bases outside the gene matches: 10. The CDR3 contains 18 residues. This CDR3 reads CASSQGQGFISGANVLTF. As DNA, the CDR3 is TGTGCCAGCAGCCAAGGACAGGGCTTTATCTCTGGGGCCAACGTCCTGACTTTC.

V and J are TRBV27 and TRBJ2-5, with 10 bases identical to TRBD2. Germline-derived CDR1 and CDR2 are MNHEY and SMNVEV (reference sequence). This CDR3 has 15 amino acids. Trimming removed 1 base from V and 5 bases from J; junction bases left unmatched: 4. CDR3 region: CASSLLAGGWETQYF. The CDR3 DNA sequence: TGTGCCAGCAGTTTATTAGCGGGAGGATGGGAGACCCAGTACTTC.

V and J are TRBV7-8 and TRBJ2-7; D may be TRBD2 (5 bases). CDR1 and CDR2 (germline): SGHVS, FQNEAQ. With 1 base removed from V and 6 bases from J, the gap between germline ends came to 13 bases. The CDR3 has 14 residues. The CDR3 protein is CASSLEGGRGEQYF. The DNA for the CDR3 is TGTGCCAGCAGCTTAGAAGGTGGACGGGGCGAGCAGTACTTC.

The gene calls are TRBV9 and TRBJ2-3; TRBD2 aligns across 10 bases. Germline V gene lookup returns CDR1 SGDLS and CDR2 YYNGEE. V shed 4 bases and J 2 bases; nucleotides not matched to a gene: 10. The CDR3 has 17 residues. CDR3 in amino acids: CASSSRTSGDVTDTQYF. The DNA for the CDR3 is TGTGCCAGCAGCTCCCGGACTAGCGGAGATGTCACAGATACGCAGTATTTT.

CDR3 nucleotides: TGTGCCAGCAGCTTGGACAGCAACTATGGCTACACCTTC. It specifies CASSLDSNYGYTF. This chain joins TRBV5-4 and TRBJ1-2; D gene ambiguous. The CDR3 totals 13 residues. V lost 0 bases to trimming and J lost 2 bases, with 5 bases between them. Germline lookup yields CDR1 SGHNT and CDR2 YYREEE (reference sequence).

V gene TRBV9 combines with J gene TRBJ1-5; D is ambiguous. CDR1 is SGDLS, CDR2 YYNGEE, per germline. The length of the CDR3 is 14 residues. V lost 0 bases and J lost 3, with 7 bases in between. The CDR3 reads CASSVEPFNQPQHF. CDR3 nucleotide sequence: TGTGCCAGCAGCGTAGAGCCGTTCAATCAGCCCCAGCATTTT. Filled out from reference TRBV9 and TRBJ1-5, the complete variable domain reads DSGVTQTPKHLITATGQRVTLRCSPRSGDLSVYWYQQSLDQGLQFLIQYYNGEERAKGNILERFSAQQFPDLHSELNLSSLELGDSALYFCASSVEPFNQPQHFGDGTRLSIL.

The chain is built from TRBV14 and TRBJ2-7; D unresolved. This CDR3 has 13 residues. In germline, CDR1 is SGHDN, CDR2 FVKESK. The V gene lost 1 base and the J gene lost 4 bases, with 8 bases spanning the gap. The CDR3 sequence: CASSQVSRYEQYF. The CDR3 bases are TGTGCCAGCAGCCAAGTTAGCAGATACGAGCAGTACTTC.

This clone came up once. The chain uses TRBV7-3 and TRBJ2-2; 10 bases are shared with TRBD1. The junction had 6 bases not matched to a gene; V was cut back by 5 bases and J by 3 bases. The germline CDR1 and CDR2 sequences are SGHTA and FQGTGA. The CDR3 is 16 residues long. Written as DNA, the CDR3 is TGTGCCAGCAGCCCCCACGGACAGGGGGACACCGGGGAGCTGTTTTTT. Its translation: CASSPHGQGDTGELFF.

The chain recombines TRBV6-6 with TRBJ2-7; D unresolved. Germline V gene lookup returns CDR1 MNHNY and CDR2 SVGAGI (reference sequence). V lost 2 bases and J 7 bases, leaving 12 bases between the germline ends. CDR3 size: 13 residues. CDR3 amino acids: CASSYQQVGEQYF. The CDR3 DNA sequence: TGTGCCAGCAGTTACCAGCAGGTGGGAGAGCAGTACTTC.

This sequence joins TRBV5-6 and TRBJ1-2, with TRBD1 matching over 9 bases. Germline CDR1 is SGHDT and CDR2 is YYEEEE. CDR3 length equals 15 residues. V lost 3 bases, J lost 8 bases, and 11 bases stayed unmatched. This chain's CDR3 is CASSSGTGNLLGYTF. DNA for the CDR3: TGTGCCAGCAGCTCCGGGACAGGGAATCTCCTAGGCTACACCTTC.

The CDR3 protein is CASSLGAGANVLTF. As DNA, the CDR3 is TGTGCCAGCAGCTTGGGGGCTGGGGCCAACGTCCTGACTTTC. The chain uses TRBV7-3 and TRBJ2-6; D tentatively reads TRBD1 or TRBD2 (5 bases each). Per germline, CDR1 SGHTA and CDR2 FQGTGA. This CDR3 has 14 residues. The ends were cut back, 3 bases at V and 2 bases at J, with 5 bases in the middle.

The chain recombines TRBV28 with TRBJ2-1; TRBD2 aligns across 12 bases. Germline loops: CDR1 MDHEN, CDR2 SYDVKM. The V and J ends lost 3 bases and 8 bases, in that order; junction bases with no gene match: 17. The CDR3 runs to 19 residues. CDR3 nucleotides: TGTGCCAGCAGTTTCATCGGGACAGGGTTGACTAGCGGGAGCCATGAGCAGTTCTTC. Residues: CASSFIGTGLTSGSHEQFF.

The genes are TRBV27 and TRBJ2-5; D is perhaps TRBD1 (5 bases). Germline CDR1 MNHEY, CDR2 SMNVEV (reference sequence). Trimming removed 3 bases from V and 1 base from J, with 6 bases in between. The CDR3 loop spans 13 amino acids. CDR3 sequence: CASSFRAQETQYF. DNA for the CDR3: TGTGCCAGCAGTTTCAGGGCCCAAGAGACCCAGTACTTC.

Turning to this clone: One junction end disagrees with the germline gene, perhaps due to a read error. The V and J genes are TRBV7-7 and TRBJ2-3; TRBD2 matches at 9 bases. The CDR3 covers 16 residues. The germline V gene encodes CDR1 SSHAT and CDR2 FNYEAQ (reference sequence). CDR3 nucleotides: TGTGCTAGCAGCTTAGGGACTAGCCGGGACACAGATACGCAGTATTTT. Translating it yields CASSLGTSRDTDTQYF.

This clone was observed a handful of times. The chain is built from TRBV7-3 and TRBJ2-6; D gene unclear. Germline values: CDR1 SGHTA, CDR2 FQGTGA. This CDR3 comprises 17 residues. Deletions cut 5 bases from V and 0 bases from J, with 14 bases between. CDR3 bases: TGTGCCAGCAGCACCGGTCCGGTGAGCTCTGGGGCCAACGTCCTGACTTTC. This gives the protein CASSTGPVSSGANVLTF.

This rearrangement joins TRBV27 to TRBJ2-7; D is ambiguous. The ends were cut back, 0 bases at V and 3 bases at J, with 12 bases in the middle. The length of the CDR3 is 15 residues. Germline CDR1 reads MNHEY; CDR2 reads SMNVEV (reference sequence). The chain's CDR3 is CASSLSSNSYYEQYF. CDR3 bases: TGTGCCAGCAGTTTATCGAGTAACTCCTACTACGAGCAGTACTTC.

This clone has only a few counts. This chain joins TRBV6-4 and TRBJ1-1; 7 bases fit TRBD1. Germline trimming cut 6 bases from V and 3 bases from J; bases unmatched to any gene: 4. CDR3 length equals 13 residues. Germline V lookup: CDR1 MRHNA, CDR2 SNTAGT. In DNA form, the CDR3 reads TGTGCCAGCAGCCCAGACAGGGACACTGAAGCTTTCTTT. As protein: CASSPDRDTEAFF.

This rearrangement joins TRBV10-3 to TRBJ2-7; weak D call: TRBD1 (5 bases). CDR1 ENHRY and CDR2 SYGVKD come from the germline V gene. V was cut by 4 bases and J by 6 bases, with 13 bases left in between. The CDR3 runs to 13 residues. This CDR3 reads CAISAETGGEQYF. The DNA for the CDR3 is TGTGCCATCAGTGCGGAAACAGGCGGCGAGCAGTACTTC.

The chain carries TRBV28 and TRBJ1-1; maybe TRBD1 (6 bases). Trimming stripped 4 bases from V and 4 bases from J, with 16 bases between. CDR1 is MDHEN and CDR2 is SYDVKM in the germline V gene. The CDR3 has 15 residues. The CDR3: CASSSQGFGGTEAFF. CDR3 sequence (DNA): TGTGCCAGCAGTTCACAGGGTTTTGGAGGCACTGAAGCTTTCTTT.

The J gene is TRBJ1-1, the V gene TRBV19; D call uncertain. The CDR3 contains 16 residues. The germline gives CDR1 LNHDA, CDR2 SQIVND (reference sequence). V lost 1 base and J lost 5, with 17 bases in between. CDR3 DNA sequence: TGTGCCAGTAGTATAGGAGTGCTGGGAAGGGTAACTGAAGCTTTCTTT. Protein product: CASSIGVLGRVTEAFF. The full variable domain, in which reference TRBV19 and TRBJ1-1 provide the parts outside the CDR3, is DGGITQSPKYLFRKEGQNVTLSCEQNLNHDAMYWYRQDPGQGLRLIYYSQIVNDFQKGDIAEGYSVSREKKESFPLTVTSAQKNPTAFYLCASSIGVLGRVTEAFFGQGTRLTVV.